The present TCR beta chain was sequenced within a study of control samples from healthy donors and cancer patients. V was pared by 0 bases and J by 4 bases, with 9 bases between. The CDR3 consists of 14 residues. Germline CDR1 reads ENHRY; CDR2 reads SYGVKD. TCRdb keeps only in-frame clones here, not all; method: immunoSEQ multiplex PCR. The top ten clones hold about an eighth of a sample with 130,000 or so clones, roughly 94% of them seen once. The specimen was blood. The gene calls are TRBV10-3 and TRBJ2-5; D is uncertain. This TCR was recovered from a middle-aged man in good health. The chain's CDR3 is CAISESYPPETQYF. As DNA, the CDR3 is TGTGCCATCAGTGAGTCATATCCGCCAGAGACCCAGTACTTC.